This TCR beta chain was obtained from a study of CD8 T cells in Susac syndrome. Per germline, CDR1 SQVTM and CDR2 ANQGSEA. The CDR3 contains 13 residues. Trimming shortened V by 5 bases and J by 6 bases, and 15 bases separated the two germline ends. Reverse transcription of roughly 0.5 to 1 ug RNA was performed with random hexamers. The CDR3 of TCR beta was amplified by immunoSEQ multiplex PCR across 54 Vbeta and 13 Jbeta. One entry per CDR3 protein results from TCRdb running MiXCR on the immunoSEQ multiplex PCR reads. The sample yields about 240,000 distinct CDR3 sequences, 90% to 97% seen once. The TCR originated in a human donor with Susac syndrome. V gene TRBV29-1 combines with J gene TRBJ2-3; tentative D call: TRBD1 (5 bases). The sequenced material came from CD4+ T cells from PBMCs. CDR3 sequence: CSVRRGFLDTQYF. For the CDR3, the DNA is TGCAGCGTTCGTAGGGGATTTTTGGATACGCAGTATTTT.